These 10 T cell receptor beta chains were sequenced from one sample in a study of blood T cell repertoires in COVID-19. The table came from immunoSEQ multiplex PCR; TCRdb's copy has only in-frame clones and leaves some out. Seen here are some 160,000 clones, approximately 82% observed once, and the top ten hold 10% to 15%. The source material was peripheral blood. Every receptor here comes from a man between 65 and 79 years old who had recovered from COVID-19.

The CDR3 DNA reads TGTGCCAGCAGCTTGCGGGCGGGAGGGCCAAGCACAGATACGCAGTATTTT. This gives the protein CASSLRAGGPSTDTQYF. The chain couples TRBV13 to TRBJ2-3, with 9 bases lining up with TRBD2. The length of the CDR3 is 17 residues. V was clipped by 3 bases and J by 0 bases; unmatched bases: 7. Germline CDR1 reads PRHDT; CDR2 reads FYEKMQ (reference sequence).

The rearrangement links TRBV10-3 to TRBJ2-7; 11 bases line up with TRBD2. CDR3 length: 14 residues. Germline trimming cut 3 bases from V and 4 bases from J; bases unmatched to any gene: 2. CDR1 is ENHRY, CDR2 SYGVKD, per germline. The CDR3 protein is CAISDWTSGYEQYF. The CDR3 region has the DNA TGTGCCATCAGTGACTGGACTAGCGGGTACGAGCAGTACTTC.

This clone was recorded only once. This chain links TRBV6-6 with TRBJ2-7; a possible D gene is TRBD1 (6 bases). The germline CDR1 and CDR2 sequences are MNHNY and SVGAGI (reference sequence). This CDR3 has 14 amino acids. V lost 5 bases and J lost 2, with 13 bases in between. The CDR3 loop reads CASSQGKTAYEQYF. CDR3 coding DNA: TGTGCCAGCAGTCAGGGGAAAACAGCCTACGAGCAGTACTTC.

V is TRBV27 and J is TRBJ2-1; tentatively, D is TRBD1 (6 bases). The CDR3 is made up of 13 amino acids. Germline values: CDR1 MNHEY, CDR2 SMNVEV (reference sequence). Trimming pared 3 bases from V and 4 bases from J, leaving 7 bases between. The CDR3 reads CASSLTGYNEQFF. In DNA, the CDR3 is TGTGCCAGCAGTTTGACAGGTTACAATGAGCAGTTCTTC.

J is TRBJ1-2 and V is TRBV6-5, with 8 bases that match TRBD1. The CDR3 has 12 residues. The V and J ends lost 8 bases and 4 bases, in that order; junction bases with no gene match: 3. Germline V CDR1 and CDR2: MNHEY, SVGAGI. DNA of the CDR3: TGTGCCAGCGCACAGGGGGGCTATGGCTACACCTTC. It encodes CASAQGGYGYTF.

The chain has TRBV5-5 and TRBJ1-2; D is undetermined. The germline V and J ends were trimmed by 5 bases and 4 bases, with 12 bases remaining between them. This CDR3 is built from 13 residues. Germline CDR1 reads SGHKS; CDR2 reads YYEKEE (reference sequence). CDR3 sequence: CASSQDGSYGYTF. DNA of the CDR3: TGTGCCAGCAGTCAGGATGGGAGCTATGGCTACACCTTC.

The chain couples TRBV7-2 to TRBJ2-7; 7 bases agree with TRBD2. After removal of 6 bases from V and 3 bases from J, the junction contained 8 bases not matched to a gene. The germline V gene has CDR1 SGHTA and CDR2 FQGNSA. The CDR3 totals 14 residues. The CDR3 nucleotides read TGTGCCAGCAGTTTCAGCGGGAAGTTCTACGAGCAGTACTTC. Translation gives CASSFSGKFYEQYF.

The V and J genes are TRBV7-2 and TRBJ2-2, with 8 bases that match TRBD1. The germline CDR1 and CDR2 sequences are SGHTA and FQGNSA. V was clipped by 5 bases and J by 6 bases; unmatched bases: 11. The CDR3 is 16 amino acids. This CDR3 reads CASSAAWGQVSGELFF. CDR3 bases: TGTGCCAGCAGCGCGGCGTGGGGACAGGTTTCCGGGGAGCTGTTTTTT.

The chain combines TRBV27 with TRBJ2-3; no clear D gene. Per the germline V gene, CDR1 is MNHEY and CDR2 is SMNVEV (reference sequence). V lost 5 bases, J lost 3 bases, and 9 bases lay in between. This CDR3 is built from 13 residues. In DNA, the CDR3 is TGTGCCAGCAGTCGGAGTAATACAGATACGCAGTATTTT. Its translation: CASSRSNTDTQYF.

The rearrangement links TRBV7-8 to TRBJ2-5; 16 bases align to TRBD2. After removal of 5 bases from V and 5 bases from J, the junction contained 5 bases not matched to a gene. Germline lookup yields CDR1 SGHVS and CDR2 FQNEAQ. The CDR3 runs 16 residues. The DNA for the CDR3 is TGTGCCAGCAGCCCCGGGACTAGCGGGAGGGTGGAGACCCAGTACTTC. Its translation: CASSPGTSGRVETQYF.